This entry lists 18 T cell receptor beta chains sequenced from one sample in a study of cytomegalovirus exposure and HLA in healthy donors. Vbeta (60) and Jbeta (13) primers were used in the PCR. Produced via immunoSEQ multiplex PCR; TCRdb's table is partial and in-frame only. The sample includes 200,000 to 250,000 clones, 70% to 90% seen only once; the top ten take approximately 2.9%. The sequencing sample was made of PBMCs. The receptors derive from a man aged 30 to 45 in good health and CMV-seronegative.

The CDR3 bases are TGTGCCAGCAGCCAGGGCCCGTACAATGAGCAGTTCTTC. Encoded protein: CASSQGPYNEQFF. The V gene is TRBV4-2, the J gene TRBJ2-1; D uncertain. The CDR3 spans 13 residues. Deletions cut 3 bases from V and 4 bases from J, with 7 bases between. Germline CDR1 LGHNA, CDR2 YNFKEQ.

Concerning this clone itself: The junction differs from germline at one of its ends, possibly a read error. This chain joins TRBV19 and TRBJ2-5; a weak D match, TRBD1 (6 bases). Germline CDR1 is LNHDA and CDR2 is SQIVND (reference sequence). This CDR3 contains 14 residues. CDR3 sequence reads: CASRSQGLWETQYF. CDR3 coding DNA: TGTGCTAGTAGAAGTCAGGGGCTGTGGGAGACCCAGTACTTC. Drawing the rest from reference TRBV19 and TRBJ2-5, the complete variable domain is DGGITQSPKYLFRKEGQNVTLSCEQNLNHDAMYWYRQDPGQGLRLIYYSQIVNDFQKGDIAEGYSVSREKKESFPLTVTSAQKNPTAFYLCASRSQGLWETQYFGPGTRLLVL.

The rearrangement uses TRBV4-3 and TRBJ2-4; TRBD1 might be the D (5 bases). There are 15 residues in the CDR3. CDR1 LGHNA and CDR2 YSLEER come from the germline V gene. V gave up 2 bases and J gave up 1 base, with 9 bases separating them. CDR3 sequence: CASSQSRVAKNIQYF. The CDR3 DNA follows: TGCGCCAGCAGCCAATCCAGGGTCGCCAAAAACATTCAGTACTTC.

This sequence joins TRBV6-5 and TRBJ1-1; 7 bases line up with TRBD1. The V gene end was trimmed by 5 bases and the J gene end by 12 bases; junction bases not matched to a gene: 18. The CDR3 length is 15 residues. Germline V lookup: CDR1 MNHEY, CDR2 SVGAGI. DNA for the CDR3: TGTGCCAGCAGTCCGCTAGAGGGTAGGGGGCCCTGGACTTTCTTT. Its translation: CASSPLEGRGPWTFF.

The chain couples TRBV19 to TRBJ1-4; 9 positions match TRBD1. V shed 3 bases, J shed 5 bases, and the junction held 1 base outside the gene matches. CDR3 length equals 14 residues. Germline CDR1 LNHDA, CDR2 SQIVND (reference sequence). As DNA, the CDR3 is TGTGCCAGTAGTATCGGGACAGGGAATGAAAAACTGTTTTTT. Residues: CASSIGTGNEKLFF.

CDR3 sequence: CASSPIDRALGYTF. The CDR3 bases are TGCGCCAGCAGCCCCATAGACAGGGCCCTTGGCTACACCTTC. This chain links TRBV5-1 with TRBJ1-2; 7 positions agree with TRBD1. Germline values: CDR1 SGHRS, CDR2 YFSETQ. After removal of 4 bases from V and 7 bases from J, the junction contained 10 bases not matched to a gene. CDR3 length equals 14 residues.

This clone turned up a few times. CDR3 protein: CASSLVGSRDQPQHF. DNA of the CDR3: TGTGCCAGCAGCTTGGTAGGGTCGAGGGATCAGCCCCAGCATTTT. The chain has TRBV5-5 and TRBJ1-5; D gene ambiguous. Germline CDR1 is SGHKS and CDR2 is YYEKEE (reference sequence). V lost 0 bases, J lost 5 bases, and 12 bases lay in between. There are 15 residues in the CDR3. The whole variable domain, filled in from reference TRBV5-5 and TRBJ1-5, reads DAGVTQSPTHLIKTRGQQVTLRCSPISGHKSVSWYQQVLGQGPQFIFQYYEKEERGRGNFPDRFSARQFPNYSSELNVNALLLGDSALYLCASSLVGSRDQPQHFGDGTRLSIL.

V and J are TRBV7-8 and TRBJ2-2, with TRBD1 as a possible D gene (6 bases). The CDR3 covers 15 residues. Trimming shortened V by 3 bases and J by 2 bases, and 10 bases separated the two germline ends. Germline assignment: CDR1 SGHVS and CDR2 FQNEAQ. The CDR3 protein is CASSFQGTNTGELFF. The CDR3 DNA is TGTGCCAGCAGCTTCCAGGGGACCAACACCGGGGAGCTGTTTTTT.

The chain carries TRBV7-2 and TRBJ2-3; 9 nucleotides align to TRBD2. CDR3 length equals 16 residues. V gave up 1 base and J gave up 2 bases; unmatched junction bases: 4. CDR1 is SGHTA and CDR2 is FQGNSA in the germline V gene. The CDR3: CASSLEAGGVTDTQYF. The CDR3, as DNA: TGTGCCAGCAGCTTAGAAGCGGGGGGCGTCACAGATACGCAGTATTTT.

This chain connects TRBV5-5 to TRBJ1-5; the match to TRBD1 covers 7 bases. Trimming at V came to 4 bases and at J to 5 bases, leaving 12 bases not matched to a gene. Germline V gene data show CDR1 as SGHKS and CDR2 as YYEKEE (reference sequence). The CDR3 contains 16 residues. CDR3 DNA sequence: TGTGCCAGCAGCCGACAGGGTATTGGTCAGGATCAGCCCCAGCATTTT. Its protein is CASSRQGIGQDQPQHF.

J is TRBJ2-1 and V is TRBV9; 8 positions match TRBD2. Germline CDR1 reads SGDLS; CDR2 reads YYNGEE. V lost 4 bases, J lost 2 bases, and 11 bases stayed unmatched. The CDR3 has 17 amino acids. CDR3 DNA: TGTGCCAGCAGCCCTCGCTCGGGCGGGGGGCCCTACAATGAGCAGTTCTTC. It specifies CASSPRSGGGPYNEQFF.

V gene TRBV7-9 combines with J gene TRBJ1-3, with a weak D call TRBD1 (6 bases). This CDR3 is 16 amino acids long. From germline, CDR1 is SEHNR and CDR2 FQNEAQ (reference sequence). V lost 3 bases and J lost 2, with 14 bases in between. The CDR3 sequence: CASSFGGTGPGNTIYF. DNA of the CDR3: TGTGCCAGCAGCTTTGGAGGAACAGGGCCTGGAAACACCATATATTTT.

The rearrangement links TRBV7-3 to TRBJ1-6; D might be TRBD1 (5 bases). V was clipped by 5 bases and J by 10 bases, with 15 bases between them. CDR1 is SGHTA and CDR2 is FQGTGA in the germline V gene. The CDR3 contains 14 residues. CDR3 DNA: TGTGCCAGCAGCCCCGGGAGTACAGGATCACCCCTCCACTTT. Amino acid sequence: CASSPGSTGSPLHF.

This chain joins TRBV6-1 and TRBJ1-5; the D is unclear. The germline gives CDR1 MNHNS, CDR2 SASEGT. Trimming stripped 7 bases from V and 6 bases from J, with 7 bases between. The CDR3 has 11 amino acids. The CDR3 here is CASMGSQPQHF. CDR3 sequence (DNA): TGTGCCAGCATGGGGAGTCAGCCCCAGCATTTT.

This clone was observed once. This rearrangement joins TRBV6-6 to TRBJ2-3; TRBD1 might be the D (5 bases). There are 12 residues in the CDR3. CDR1 MNHNY and CDR2 SVGAGI come from the germline V gene (reference sequence). V was pared by 0 bases and J by 11 bases, with 9 bases between. DNA of the CDR3: TGTGCCAGCAGTTACTCAGGGGTTGGGCAGTATTTT. Protein product: CASSYSGVGQYF.

The chain has TRBV4-1 and TRBJ1-2, with D perhaps TRBD1 (5 bases). V lost 0 bases, J lost 10 bases, and 18 bases lay in between. The CDR3 loop spans 15 amino acids. Germline V CDR1 and CDR2: MGHRA, YSYEKL. CDR3 nucleotides: TGCGCCAGCAGCCAAGATTACCCCGTCTTAGGGGACTACACCTTC. This encodes CASSQDYPVLGDYTF.

V and J are TRBV7-9 and TRBJ1-5; possible D gene TRBD1, 6 bases. Germline V lookup: CDR1 SEHNR, CDR2 FQNEAQ (reference sequence). The V end lost 2 bases, the J end lost 4 bases, and 6 bases lay between the germline ends. This CDR3 is 13 amino acids long. CDR3 in DNA: TGTGCCAGCAGCTTAACAGGGAATCAGCCCCAGCATTTT. Translation: CASSLTGNQPQHF.

This clone was picked up a small number of times. V and J are TRBV28 and TRBJ1-4; D may be TRBD1 (5 bases). Germline-derived CDR1 and CDR2 are MDHEN and SYDVKM. V was shortened by 7 bases and J by 0 bases, with 12 bases between the two germline ends. The CDR3 is 15 amino acids. The CDR3: CASTSGGTTNEKLFF. The CDR3 nucleotides read TGTGCCAGCACCTCTGGGGGGACAACTAATGAAAAACTGTTTTTT. Using reference TRBV28 and TRBJ1-4 for the parts outside the CDR3, the full variable domain is DVKVTQSSRYLVKRTGEKVFLECVQDMDHENMFWYRQDPGLGLRLIYFSYDVKMKEKGDIPEGYSVSREKKERFSLILESASTNQTSMYLCASTSGGTTNEKLFFGSGTQLSVL.